Sequencing of this T cell receptor beta chain was carried out in a study of shared clonotypes between healthy human individuals. Study overall: Each donor's CD4 naive and CD4 memory cells filled three plates apiece, CD8 naive two, and CD8 memory one.

The study separated CD4+ cells into CD45RA+ naive and CD45RA-negative memory subsets. With respect to this clone: The antigen is unknown.

Findings and caveats of the study: A reduction in generation probabilities was seen for non-shared clonotypes relative to those shared by all four donors.

On sorted subsets, replicate PCRs used about 200 ng DNA, or tens of thousands of T cell genomes. Sequenced by immunoSEQ multiplex PCR; TCRdb stores in-frame clones only, minus some. The sample holds around 940,000 clones, over 75% seen once. Germline CDR1 and CDR2: SGHNT and YENEEA. This CDR3 comprises 13 residues. V dropped 8 bases and J dropped 1 base, with 11 bases sitting between them. V gene TRBV11-3 combines with J gene TRBJ1-1, with D uncertain. The sequence came from a man in his late teens or twenties in good health. The sample comprised memory CD4+ T cells sorted from blood. Subset of the sample: CD45RA-negative fraction. In nucleotides, the CDR3 is TGTGCCAGCGCCCGGGCCTCGAACACTGAAGCTTTCTTT. Amino acids: CASARASNTEAFF.